This paragraph reports one TCR beta chain. Its antigen remains unidentified. The V end was cut by 6 bases, the J end by 4 bases, with 8 bases between. Germline loops: CDR1 ENHRY, CDR2 SYGVKD. The CDR3 length is 12 residues. The data were taken from a study of cytomegalovirus exposure and HLA in healthy donors. Points from the study as a whole: The presence/absence work took it that sequencing depth was about the same across donors.

13 Jbeta primers and 60 Vbeta primers were used for the PCR. Produced via immunoSEQ multiplex PCR; TCRdb's table is partial and in-frame only. Of more than 100,000 clones listed, about 79% were seen once; the top ten hold 1.8%. The chain has TRBV10-3 and TRBJ2-3, with D uncertain. The source of this sequence is a female donor in good health and CMV-seropositive. The material sequenced was PBMCs. The CDR3 protein is CAIRGEADTQYF. CDR3 in DNA: TGTGCCATCAGAGGTGAGGCAGATACGCAGTATTTT.